This T cell receptor beta chain came from a study of Ad26.COV2.S vaccination and SARS-CoV-2 variants. Study-level findings and limits: Vaccine and placebo groups showed comparable non-spike TCR breadth.

Assay used: immunoSEQ multiplex PCR; TCRdb lists only in-frame clones, some missing. The sample holds approximately 300,000 clones, 86% seen once. The CDR3 has 13 residues. Trimming left V 6 bases short and J 1 base short, with 9 bases between. CDR1 is SNHLY and CDR2 is FYNNEI in the germline V gene. Treatment here: over 15 received Ad26.COV2.S at low or high dose, single or two shots; a few received placebo; per-sample allocation not given. Day 63 following the first vaccine or placebo injection was when the samples were taken. As concerns this clone: Its antigen is as yet unknown.

The sequence was obtained from a person between 18 and 65 years old who received the Ad26.COV2.S COVID-19 vaccine or a placebo. This chain connects TRBV2 to TRBJ1-1; D might be TRBD1 (5 bases). The sequencing used peripheral blood, collected in a trial of Ad26.COV2.S vaccine versus placebo. This chain's CDR3 is CASRRQPNTEAFF. The CDR3, as DNA: TGTGCCAGCAGACGACAGCCGAACACTGAAGCTTTCTTT.